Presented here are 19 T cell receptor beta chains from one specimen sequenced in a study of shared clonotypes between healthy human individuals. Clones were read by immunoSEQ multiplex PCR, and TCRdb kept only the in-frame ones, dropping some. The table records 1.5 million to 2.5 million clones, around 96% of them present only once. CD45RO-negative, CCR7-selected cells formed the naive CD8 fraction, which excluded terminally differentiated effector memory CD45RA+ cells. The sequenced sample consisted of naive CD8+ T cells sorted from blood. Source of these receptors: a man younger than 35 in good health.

The CDR3 coding sequence is TGTGCCAGCAGCTTAGAAAGGGGGCTAGACACCGGGGAGCTGTTTTTT. Residues: CASSLERGLDTGELFF. This chain connects TRBV11-3 to TRBJ2-2, with 7 bases identical to TRBD1. From germline, CDR1 is SGHNT and CDR2 YENEEA. Losses at the gene ends were 0 bases for V and 3 bases for J; bases not matched to a gene: 4. CDR3 size: 16 residues.

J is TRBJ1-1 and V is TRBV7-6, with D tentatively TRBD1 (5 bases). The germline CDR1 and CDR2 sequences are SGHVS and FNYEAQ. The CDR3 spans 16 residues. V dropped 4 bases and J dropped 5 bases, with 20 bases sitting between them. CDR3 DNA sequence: TGTGCCAGCAGCTCCTACCAAGGGTGGGAGGGGACTGAAGCTTTCTTT. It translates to CASSSYQGWEGTEAFF.

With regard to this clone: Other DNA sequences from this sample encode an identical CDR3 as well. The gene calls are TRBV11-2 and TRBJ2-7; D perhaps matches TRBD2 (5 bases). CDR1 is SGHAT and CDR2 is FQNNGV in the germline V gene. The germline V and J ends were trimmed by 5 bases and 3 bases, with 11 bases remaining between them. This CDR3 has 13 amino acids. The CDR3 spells CASSLGRGYEQYF. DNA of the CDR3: TGTGCCAGCAGCCTAGGCCGGGGCTACGAGCAGTACTTC.

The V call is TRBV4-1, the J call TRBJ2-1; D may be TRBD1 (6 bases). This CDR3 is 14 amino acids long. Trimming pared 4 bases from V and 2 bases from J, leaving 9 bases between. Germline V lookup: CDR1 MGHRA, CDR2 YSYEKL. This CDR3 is CASSPGHPYNEQFF. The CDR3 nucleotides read TGCGCCAGCAGCCCGGGACACCCCTACAATGAGCAGTTCTTC.

The CDR3 reads CASMYGNTIYF. In DNA form, the CDR3 reads TGTGCCAGTATGTACGGAAACACCATATATTTT. The V and J genes are TRBV19 and TRBJ1-3; D unclear. Germline V gene data show CDR1 as LNHDA and CDR2 as SQIVND (reference sequence). V was clipped by 7 bases and J by 4 bases, with 5 bases between them. The CDR3 is 11 amino acids.

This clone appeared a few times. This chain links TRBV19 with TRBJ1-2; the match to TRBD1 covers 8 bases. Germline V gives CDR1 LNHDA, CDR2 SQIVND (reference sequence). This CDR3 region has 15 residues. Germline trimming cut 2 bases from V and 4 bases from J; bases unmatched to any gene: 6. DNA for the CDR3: TGTGCCAGTAGTATAAGTGACAGGGGCATCTATGGCTACACCTTC. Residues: CASSISDRGIYGYTF.

The CDR3 sequence: CASSARGTSGEKLFF. The CDR3 nucleotides are TGTGCCAGCAGCGCTAGGGGGACAAGTGGCGAAAAACTGTTTTTT. This chain links TRBV13 with TRBJ1-4; D might be TRBD1 (6 bases). Trimming removed 5 bases at V and 8 bases at J, with 18 bases between. The CDR3 sequence is 15 residues long. Germline values: CDR1 PRHDT, CDR2 FYEKMQ (reference sequence).

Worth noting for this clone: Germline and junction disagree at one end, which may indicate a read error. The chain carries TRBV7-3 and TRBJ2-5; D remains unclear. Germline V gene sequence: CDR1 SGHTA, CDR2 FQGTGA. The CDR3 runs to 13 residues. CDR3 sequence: CASSLTLWETQYF. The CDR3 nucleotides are TGTGCCAGCAGCCTAACCCTCTGGGAGACCCAGTACTTC. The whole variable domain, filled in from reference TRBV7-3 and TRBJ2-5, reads GAGVSQTPSNKVTEKGKYVELRCDPISGHTALYWYRQSLGQGPEFLIYFQGTGAADDSGLPNDRFFAVRPEGSVSTLKIQRTERGDSAVYLCASSLTLWETQYFGPGTRLLVL.

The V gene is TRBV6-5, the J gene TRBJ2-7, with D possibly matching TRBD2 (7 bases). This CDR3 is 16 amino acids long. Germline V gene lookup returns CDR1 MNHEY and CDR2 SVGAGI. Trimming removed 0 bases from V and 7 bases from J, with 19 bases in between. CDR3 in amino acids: CASSYSQTGRGEEQYF. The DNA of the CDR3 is TGTGCCAGCAGTTACTCGCAGACAGGCCGGGGGGAGGAGCAGTACTTC.

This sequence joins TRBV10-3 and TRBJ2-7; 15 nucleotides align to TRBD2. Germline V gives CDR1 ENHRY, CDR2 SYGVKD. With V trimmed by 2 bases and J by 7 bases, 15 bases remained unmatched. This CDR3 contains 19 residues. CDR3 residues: CAISEPGTSGGFNDGEQYF. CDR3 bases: TGTGCCATCAGTGAGCCCGGGACTAGCGGGGGGTTCAACGATGGGGAGCAGTACTTC.

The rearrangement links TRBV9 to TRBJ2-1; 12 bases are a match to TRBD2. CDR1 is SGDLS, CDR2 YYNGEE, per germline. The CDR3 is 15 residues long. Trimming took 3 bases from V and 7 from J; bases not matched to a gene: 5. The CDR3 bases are TGTGCCAGCAGCGCCCCCGGGACTAGCGGGAATGAGCAGTTCTTC. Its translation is CASSAPGTSGNEQFF.

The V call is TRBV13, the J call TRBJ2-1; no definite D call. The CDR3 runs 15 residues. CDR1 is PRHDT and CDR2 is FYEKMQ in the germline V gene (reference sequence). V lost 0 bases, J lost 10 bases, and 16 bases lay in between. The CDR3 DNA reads TGTGCCAGCAGCTTAGGCAAGATCTACAATACGGAGCAGTTCTTC. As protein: CASSLGKIYNTEQFF.

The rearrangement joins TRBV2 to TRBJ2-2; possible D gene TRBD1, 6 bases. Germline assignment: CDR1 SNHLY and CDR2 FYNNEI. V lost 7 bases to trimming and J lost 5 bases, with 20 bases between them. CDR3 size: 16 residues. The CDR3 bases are TGTGCCAGCACAGGGGAAGGGGAAAAAAATACCGGGGAGCTGTTTTTT. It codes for CASTGEGEKNTGELFF.

CDR3 residues: CASSPAPSGTSGAYEQYF. CDR3 coding DNA: TGTGCCAGCTCACCCGCGCCCTCCGGGACTAGCGGGGCCTACGAGCAGTACTTC. This chain connects TRBV18 to TRBJ2-7; 13 bases match TRBD2. J gave up 2 bases and V 3 bases, and 10 bases lay outside the gene matches. The CDR3 extends over 18 amino acids. The germline gives CDR1 KGHSH, CDR2 LQKENI.

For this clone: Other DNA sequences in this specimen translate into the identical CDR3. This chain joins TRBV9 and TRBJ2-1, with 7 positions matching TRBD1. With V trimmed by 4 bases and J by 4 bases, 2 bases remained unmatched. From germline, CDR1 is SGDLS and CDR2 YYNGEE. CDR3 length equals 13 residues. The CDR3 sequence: CASSRDSYNEQFF. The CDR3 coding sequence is TGTGCCAGCAGCCGGGACAGTTACAATGAGCAGTTCTTC.

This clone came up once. The CDR3 reads CASSSQESYNEQFF. The CDR3 nucleotides read TGTGCCAGCAGTTCCCAGGAATCCTACAATGAGCAGTTCTTC. This chain links TRBV25-1 with TRBJ2-1; no clear D gene. V was pared by 5 bases and J by 1 base, with 9 bases between. The CDR3 consists of 14 residues. The germline CDR1 and CDR2 sequences are MGHDK and SYGVNS.

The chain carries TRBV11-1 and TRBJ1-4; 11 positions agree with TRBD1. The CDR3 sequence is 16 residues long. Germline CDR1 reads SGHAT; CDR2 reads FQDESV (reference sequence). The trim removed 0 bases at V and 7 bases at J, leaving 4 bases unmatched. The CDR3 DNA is TGTGCCAGCAGCTTAGCCCCCGGGACAGGGGGTGAAAAACTGTTTTTT. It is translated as CASSLAPGTGGEKLFF.

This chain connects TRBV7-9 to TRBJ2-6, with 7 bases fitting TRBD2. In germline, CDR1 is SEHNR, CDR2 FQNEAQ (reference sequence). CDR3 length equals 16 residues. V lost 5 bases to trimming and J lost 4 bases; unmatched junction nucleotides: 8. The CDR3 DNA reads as TGTGCCAGCAGCCCGCCGGGGGGATCCGGGGCCAACGTCCTGACTTTC. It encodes CASSPPGGSGANVLTF.

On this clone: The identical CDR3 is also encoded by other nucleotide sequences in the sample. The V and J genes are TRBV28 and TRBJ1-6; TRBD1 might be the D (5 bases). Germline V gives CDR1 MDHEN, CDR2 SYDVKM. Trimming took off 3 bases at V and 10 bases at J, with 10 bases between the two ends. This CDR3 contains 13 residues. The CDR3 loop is CASSFRGTSPLHF. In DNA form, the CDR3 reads TGTGCCAGCAGTTTCCGGGGCACCTCACCCCTCCACTTT. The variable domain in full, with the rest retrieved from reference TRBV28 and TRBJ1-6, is DVKVTQSSRYLVKRTGEKVFLECVQDMDHENMFWYRQDPGLGLRLIYFSYDVKMKEKGDIPEGYSVSREKKERFSLILESASTNQTSMYLCASSFRGTSPLHFGNGTRLTVT.